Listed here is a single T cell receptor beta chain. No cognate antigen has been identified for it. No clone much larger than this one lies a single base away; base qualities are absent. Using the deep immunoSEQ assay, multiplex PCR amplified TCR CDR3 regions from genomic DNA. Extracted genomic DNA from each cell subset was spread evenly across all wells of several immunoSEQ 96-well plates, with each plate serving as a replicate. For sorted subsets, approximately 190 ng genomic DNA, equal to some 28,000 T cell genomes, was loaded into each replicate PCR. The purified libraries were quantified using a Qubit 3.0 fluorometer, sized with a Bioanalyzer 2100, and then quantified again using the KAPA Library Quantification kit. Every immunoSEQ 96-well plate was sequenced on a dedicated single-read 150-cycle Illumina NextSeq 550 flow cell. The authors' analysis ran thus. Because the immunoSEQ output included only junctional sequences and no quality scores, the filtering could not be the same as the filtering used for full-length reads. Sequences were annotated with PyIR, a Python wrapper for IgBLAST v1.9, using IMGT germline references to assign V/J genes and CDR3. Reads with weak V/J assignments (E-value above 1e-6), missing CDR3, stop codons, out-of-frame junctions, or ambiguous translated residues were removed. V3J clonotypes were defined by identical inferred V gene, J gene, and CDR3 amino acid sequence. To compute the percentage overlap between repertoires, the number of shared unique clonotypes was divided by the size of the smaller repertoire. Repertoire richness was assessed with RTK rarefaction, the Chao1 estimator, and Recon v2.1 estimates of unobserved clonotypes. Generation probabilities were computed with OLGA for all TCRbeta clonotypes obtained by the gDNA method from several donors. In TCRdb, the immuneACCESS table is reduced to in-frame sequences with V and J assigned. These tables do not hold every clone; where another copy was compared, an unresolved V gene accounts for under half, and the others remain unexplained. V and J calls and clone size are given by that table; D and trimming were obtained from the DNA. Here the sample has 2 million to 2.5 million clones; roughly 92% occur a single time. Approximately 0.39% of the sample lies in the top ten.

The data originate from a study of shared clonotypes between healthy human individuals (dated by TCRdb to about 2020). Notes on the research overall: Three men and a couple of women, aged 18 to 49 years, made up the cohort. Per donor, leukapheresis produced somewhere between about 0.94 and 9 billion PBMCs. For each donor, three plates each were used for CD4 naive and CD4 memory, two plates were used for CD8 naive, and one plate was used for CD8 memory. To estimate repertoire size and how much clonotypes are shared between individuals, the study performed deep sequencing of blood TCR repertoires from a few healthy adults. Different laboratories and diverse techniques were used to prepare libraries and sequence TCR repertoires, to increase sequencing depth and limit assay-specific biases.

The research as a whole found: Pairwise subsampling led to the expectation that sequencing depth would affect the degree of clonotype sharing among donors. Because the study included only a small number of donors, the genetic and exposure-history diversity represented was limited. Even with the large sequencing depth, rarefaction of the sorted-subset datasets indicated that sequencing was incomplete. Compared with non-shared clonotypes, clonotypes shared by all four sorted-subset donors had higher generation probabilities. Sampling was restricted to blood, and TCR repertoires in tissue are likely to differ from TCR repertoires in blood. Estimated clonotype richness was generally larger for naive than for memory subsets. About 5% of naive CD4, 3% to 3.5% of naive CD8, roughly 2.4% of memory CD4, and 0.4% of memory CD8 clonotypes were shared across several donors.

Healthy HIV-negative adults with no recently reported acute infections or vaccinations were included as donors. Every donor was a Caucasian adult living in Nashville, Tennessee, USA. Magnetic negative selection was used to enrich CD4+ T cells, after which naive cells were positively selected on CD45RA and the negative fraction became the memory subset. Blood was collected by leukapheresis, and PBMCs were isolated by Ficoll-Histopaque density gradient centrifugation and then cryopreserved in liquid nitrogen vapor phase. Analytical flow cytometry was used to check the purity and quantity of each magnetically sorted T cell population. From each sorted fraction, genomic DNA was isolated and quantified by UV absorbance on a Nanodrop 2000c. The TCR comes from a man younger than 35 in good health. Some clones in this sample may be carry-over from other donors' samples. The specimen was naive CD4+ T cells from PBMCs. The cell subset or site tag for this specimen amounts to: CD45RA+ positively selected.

CDR3 reads: CASSLLVAENTGELFF. The DNA sequence is given as TGCGCCAGCAGCTTGCTGGTAGCGGAGAACACCGGGGAGCTGTTTTTT. Rearrangement joined TRBV5-1 to TRBJ2-2; a weak D assignment points to TRBD2 (6 bases agree). Looking up the germline V gene yields CDR1 SGHRS and CDR2 YFSETQ. The CDR3 has 16 amino acids, counting the end cysteine and phenylalanine. Left in the record is the CDR3 DNA by itself, 48 bases read in frame from the first base. V is cut by 1 base and J by 1 base, and the space between the germline ends is 11 bases.